This passage covers 7 T cell receptor beta chains from one sample sequenced in a study of shared clonotypes between healthy human individuals. TCRdb's table, derived via immunoSEQ multiplex PCR, lists solely in-frame clones and lacks some. Seen here are more than 500,000 clones, approximately 95% observed once, and the top ten hold around 0.11%. Selected positively for CCR7 and CD45RO-negative, naive CD8 cells excluded terminally differentiated effector memory CD45RA+ cells. Sequenced sample: naive CD8+ T cells sorted from blood. Every receptor here comes from a woman aged 25 to 39 in good health.

V gene TRBV27 combines with J gene TRBJ1-3, with D hard to call. Trimming left V 6 bases short and J 0 bases short, with 12 bases between. Germline assignment: CDR1 MNHEY and CDR2 SMNVEV (reference sequence). The CDR3 has 15 residues. CDR3 bases: TGTGCCAGCAGGGGGAGGGAACACTCTGGAAACACCATATATTTT. This codes for CASRGREHSGNTIYF.

The CDR3 region has the DNA TGTGCCAGCAGCTTGGGACTAGCGGGAGGGTACAATGAGCAGTTCTTC. It encodes CASSLGLAGGYNEQFF. The chain recombines TRBV5-4 with TRBJ2-1; 14 bases fit TRBD2. Per the germline V gene, CDR1 is SGHNT and CDR2 is YYREEE (reference sequence). The CDR3 loop spans 16 amino acids. Trimming took 0 bases from V and 4 from J; bases not matched to a gene: 0.

In its sample, this clone was seen once. The V gene is TRBV14, the J gene TRBJ1-2, with D uncertain. This CDR3 has 16 residues. Trimming pared 0 bases from V and 4 bases from J, leaving 15 bases between. CDR1 and CDR2 (germline): SGHDN, FVKESK. CDR3 amino acids: CASSQDPGQNTYGYTF. The CDR3 DNA reads as TGTGCCAGCAGCCAAGATCCCGGGCAGAATACCTATGGCTACACCTTC.

A single count supports this clone. The chain has TRBV13 and TRBJ2-5, with D unresolved. Trimming removed 0 bases at V and 5 bases at J, with 7 bases between. The CDR3 is 13 residues long. The germline V gene encodes CDR1 PRHDT and CDR2 FYEKMQ (reference sequence). In nucleotides, the CDR3 is TGTGCCAGCAGCTTAGGACTATCGGAGACCCAGTACTTC. This sequence encodes CASSLGLSETQYF. The full variable domain, completed using reference TRBV13 and TRBJ2-5, is AAGVIQSPRHLIKEKRETATLKCYPIPRHDTVYWYQQGPGQDPQFLISFYEKMQSDKGSIPDRFSAQQFSDYHSELNMSSLELGDSALYFCASSLGLSETQYFGPGTRLLVL.

The chain combines TRBV28 with TRBJ1-1; D perhaps matches TRBD1 (6 bases). The germline gives CDR1 MDHEN, CDR2 SYDVKM. CDR3 length equals 19 residues. Trimming removed 3 bases from V and 0 bases from J, with 23 bases in between. The DNA of the CDR3 is TGTGCCAGCAGTTTCCCGTCGCGCCAGGGGTCCTTCATGAACACTGAAGCTTTCTTT. Encoded protein: CASSFPSRQGSFMNTEAFF.

V usage is TRBV29-1 and J usage is TRBJ1-4; maybe TRBD1 (6 bases). CDR1 is SQVTM, CDR2 ANQGSEA, per germline. The length of the CDR3 is 13 residues. The V and J ends lost 7 bases and 1 base respectively, with 10 bases between them. The CDR3 DNA is TGCAGCGCCGGAGGGGGAACTAATGAAAAACTGTTTTTT. Amino acid sequence: CSAGGGTNEKLFF.

The V call is TRBV27, the J call TRBJ2-7; 7 bases match TRBD1. In germline, CDR1 is MNHEY, CDR2 SMNVEV (reference sequence). The trim removed 4 bases at V and 7 bases at J, leaving 25 bases unmatched. This CDR3 is 19 amino acids long. The CDR3 protein is CASSSTYTQGEIRSWEQYF. The CDR3 DNA is TGTGCCAGCAGTTCGACTTATACGCAGGGGGAGATTAGGTCTTGGGAGCAGTACTTC.